Sequencing of this T cell receptor beta chain was carried out in a study of blood T cell repertoires in COVID-19. Study overall: Sites in the United States, Italy and Spain provided acute and convalescent COVID-19 samples. T cells, B-cell-depleted T cells, or PBMCs provided the cDNA or gDNA that served as material.

Germline CDR1 and CDR2: MDHEN and SYDVKM. Trimming stripped 8 bases from V and 0 bases from J, with 10 bases between. This CDR3 has 13 amino acids. Original methodology: It was from reference gene primer amplification that nucleated cell counts were estimated. Generated by immunoSEQ multiplex PCR, the TCRdb table keeps only in-frame clones and is missing some. V, J and clone size are those of that table, while D and trimming were read from the DNA. The table has 250,000 to 300,000 clones, nearly 90% seen once. This clonotype originated in a woman aged 55-70 years with COVID-19, enrolled during active disease. The chain uses TRBV28 and TRBJ1-1; possible D gene TRBD1, 6 bases. The sequenced material came from peripheral blood. This CDR3 reads CASRTEMNTEAFF. CDR3 nucleotides: TGTGCCAGCCGGACAGAGATGAACACTGAAGCTTTCTTT.